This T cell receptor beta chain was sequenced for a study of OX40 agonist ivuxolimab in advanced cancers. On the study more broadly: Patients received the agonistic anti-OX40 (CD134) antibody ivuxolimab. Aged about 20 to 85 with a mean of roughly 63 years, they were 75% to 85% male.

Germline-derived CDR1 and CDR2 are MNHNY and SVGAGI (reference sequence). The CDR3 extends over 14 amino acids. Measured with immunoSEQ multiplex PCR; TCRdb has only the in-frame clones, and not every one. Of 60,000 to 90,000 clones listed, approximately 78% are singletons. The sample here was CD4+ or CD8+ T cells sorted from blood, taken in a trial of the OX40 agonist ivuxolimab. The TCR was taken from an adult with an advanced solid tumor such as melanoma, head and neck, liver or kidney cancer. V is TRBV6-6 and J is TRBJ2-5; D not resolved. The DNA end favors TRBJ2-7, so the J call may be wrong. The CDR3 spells CASSSTDTSYEQYF. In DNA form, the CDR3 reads TGTGCCAGCAGTTCAACTGACACTTCCTACGAGCAGTACTTC.